This T cell receptor (beta chain) was found in a study of blood T cell repertoires in COVID-19. Generated by immunoSEQ multiplex PCR, the TCRdb table keeps only in-frame clones and is missing some. The profile shows about 220,000 clones, around 89% of them singletons. The sample consisted of PBMCs or T cells enriched from blood (not recorded which). This clonotype was sampled from a young woman who had recovered from COVID-19.

The CDR3 nucleotides read TGTGCCAGCAGTTTTGAGGGTGTTTTTGCGCAGTACTTC. Amino acid sequence: CASSFEGVFAQYF. This sequence joins TRBV12-3 or TRBV12-4 and TRBJ2-7; tentatively, D is TRBD2 (5 bases). This CDR3 has 13 residues. V was pared by 3 bases and J by 9 bases, with 15 bases between.